The sequence of this T cell receptor beta chain was determined in a study of Graves' ophthalmopathy and Graves' hyperthyroidism. This clonotype was seen repeatedly, ten times or more. Trimming removed 0 bases from V and 5 bases from J; junction bases left unmatched: 9. Germline V lookup: CDR1 MNHNS, CDR2 SASEGT. This CDR3 region has 16 residues. The authors amplified TCR beta CDR3 regions, and they did so from RNA transcripts for repertoire sequencing. HTBI primers were employed in first-round RT-PCR, then a second-round multiplex PCR followed. TCRdb re-analysed the multiplex PCR reads in MiXCR, keeping a single row per CDR3 protein. The sample records some 410,000 distinct CDR3 sequences, roughly 20% being singletons.

This sequence joins TRBV6-1 and TRBJ1-2; TRBD1 aligns across 7 bases. Sequences were obtained from peripheral blood. This TCR was recovered from a woman younger than 30 with stable Graves' hyperthyroidism. CDR3 region: CASSEAAGGGGYGYTF. As DNA, the CDR3 is TGTGCCAGCAGTGAAGCGGCAGGGGGAGGGGGATATGGCTACACCTTC.